A selection of T cell receptor beta chains follows, all from one sample in a study of cytomegalovirus exposure and HLA in healthy donors. Method: immunoSEQ multiplex PCR; TCRdb's copy keeps in-frame clones and lacks some. The repertoire consists of around 140,000 clones, with 75% to 90% occurring once and the leading ten covering 2.9%. Sequenced: PBMCs. The origin of the receptors is a woman aged 25 to 39 in good health and CMV-seronegative. Each CDR3 is given with its conserved first and last residue.

CDR3aa: CASSPGRGYTEAFF
j_gene: TRBJ1-1
v_gene: TRBV18

CDR3aa: CASSLQGGSSSGELFF
j_gene: TRBJ2-2
v_gene: TRBV7-3

CDR3aa: CASKLGPHRTGNTEAFF
j_gene: TRBJ1-1
v_gene: TRBV28

CDR3aa: CASRAPGLTDTQYF
j_gene: TRBJ2-3
v_gene: TRBV6-5

CDR3aa: CASTTTGTDTQYF
j_gene: TRBJ2-3
v_gene: TRBV7-9

CDR3aa: CASTSMSVAGELFF
j_gene: TRBJ2-2
v_gene: TRBV7-2

CDR3aa: CASSIGGVPYNEQFF
j_gene: TRBJ2-1
v_gene: TRBV19

CDR3aa: CAWSVPLPDRVRFLGIAKNIQYF
j_gene: TRBJ2-4
v_gene: TRBV30

CDR3aa: CASSLGVYHAANYGYTF
j_gene: TRBJ1-2
v_gene: TRBV5-6

CDR3aa: CASSLDQGNYEQYF
j_gene: TRBJ2-7
v_gene: TRBV11-2

CDR3aa: CSVERGGKLFF
j_gene: TRBJ1-4
v_gene: TRBV29-1

CDR3aa: CASSLFLENQPQHF
j_gene: TRBJ1-5
v_gene: TRBV5-5

CDR3aa: CASTKGTGDTEAFF
j_gene: TRBJ1-1
v_gene: TRBV27

CDR3aa: CASSGRGGSEAFF
j_gene: TRBJ1-1
v_gene: TRBV6-5

CDR3aa: CASSLRGTPYEQYF
j_gene: TRBJ2-7
v_gene: TRBV11-2

CDR3aa: CASSLIGFYGYTF
j_gene: TRBJ1-2
v_gene: TRBV7-2

CDR3aa: CASSSGTGLTEAFF
j_gene: TRBJ1-1
v_gene: TRBV11-2

CDR3aa: CASSVAGGSTYEQYF
j_gene: TRBJ2-7
v_gene: TRBV9

CDR3aa: CAVRGLGYNEQFF
j_gene: TRBJ2-1
v_gene: TRBV10-3

CDR3aa: CASSIRNTEAFF
j_gene: TRBJ1-1
v_gene: TRBV19

CDR3aa: CASSLVGGYSYNEQFF
j_gene: TRBJ2-1
v_gene: TRBV7-2

CDR3aa: CASSVVGGIGNEQFF
j_gene: TRBJ2-1
v_gene: TRBV9

CDR3aa: CASRTGTGGRTNNEQFF
j_gene: TRBJ2-1
v_gene: TRBV2

CDR3aa: CASSGRGQGGGYGYTF
j_gene: TRBJ1-2
v_gene: TRBV5-1

CDR3aa: CAWSVRGAEAFF
j_gene: TRBJ1-1
v_gene: TRBV30

CDR3aa: CASCLDRDVHEQYF
j_gene: TRBJ2-7
v_gene: TRBV6-6

CDR3aa: CSATPWDIQYF
j_gene: TRBJ2-4
v_gene: TRBV20-1

CDR3aa: CASSTGGARNEQFF
j_gene: TRBJ2-1
v_gene: TRBV5-1

CDR3aa: CASSLQEDYGYTF
j_gene: TRBJ1-2
v_gene: TRBV7-3

CDR3aa: CASARGGADQPQHF
j_gene: TRBJ1-5
v_gene: TRBV2

CDR3aa: CASSIGGGKETQYF
j_gene: TRBJ2-5
v_gene: TRBV19

CDR3aa: CASSPDRSYEQYF
j_gene: TRBJ2-7
v_gene: TRBV7-8

CDR3aa: CASSSEEGNTIYF
j_gene: TRBJ1-3
v_gene: TRBV7-3

CDR3aa: CASSFYSHNEQFF
j_gene: TRBJ2-1
v_gene: TRBV5-1

CDR3aa: CASRSRGTGGIMDGYTF
j_gene: TRBJ1-2
v_gene: TRBV2

CDR3aa: CASRRDRSYNEQFF
j_gene: TRBJ2-1
v_gene: TRBV27

CDR3aa: CASSVVGLAGGIANTGELFF
j_gene: TRBJ2-2
v_gene: TRBV9

CDR3aa: CASRKPGQGTDTQYF
j_gene: TRBJ2-3
v_gene: TRBV11-2

CDR3aa: CASSGPWDRKAYEQYF
j_gene: .
v_gene: TRBV6-1

CDR3aa: CASSLAGAGYEQYF
j_gene: TRBJ2-7
v_gene: TRBV5-1

CDR3aa: CASSLTNTDTQYF
j_gene: TRBJ2-3
v_gene: TRBV5-4

CDR3aa: CASSLTSGRYEQYF
j_gene: TRBJ2-7
v_gene: TRBV27

CDR3aa: CASSLAQYNEQFF
j_gene: TRBJ2-1
v_gene: TRBV7-2

CDR3aa: CASSYSSGSYEQYF
j_gene: .
v_gene: TRBV6-5

CDR3aa: CASSLGGRWDTQYF
j_gene: TRBJ2-3
v_gene: TRBV11-3

CDR3aa: CASSDDFSAYEQYF
j_gene: TRBJ2-7
v_gene: TRBV6-1